Following are 5 T cell receptor beta chains from one sample sequenced in a study of cytomegalovirus exposure and HLA in healthy donors. Sequenced by immunoSEQ multiplex PCR; TCRdb stores in-frame clones only, minus some. The sample contains approximately 170,000 clones, approximately 81% of which appear only once. The sequencing input was PBMCs. The receptors were gathered from a young man in good health and CMV-seropositive.

The chain employs TRBV6-6 and TRBJ2-5, with a tentative D call TRBD1 (5 bases). CDR1 and CDR2 (germline): MNHNY, SVGAGI (reference sequence). V lost 5 bases to trimming and J lost 1 base, with 11 bases between them. This CDR3 has 14 amino acids. The CDR3 region has the DNA TGTGCCAGCAGTAACCAGGGCTTCCAAGAGACCCAGTACTTC. It yields the protein CASSNQGFQETQYF.

The chain has TRBV5-1 and TRBJ2-7; 9 nucleotides align to TRBD1. The CDR3 runs 15 residues. In germline, CDR1 is SGHRS, CDR2 YFSETQ. The junction had 4 bases not matched to a gene; V was cut back by 0 bases and J by 3 bases. CDR3 sequence reads: CASSLEQGARYEQYF. CDR3 nucleotides: TGCGCCAGCAGCTTGGAACAGGGGGCTCGCTACGAGCAGTACTTC. Looking up the rest from reference TRBV5-1 and TRBJ2-7 gives the full variable domain: KAGVTQTPRYLIKTRGQQVTLSCSPISGHRSVSWYQQTPGQGLQFLFEYFSETQRNKGNFPGRFSGRQFSNSRSEMNVSTLELGDSALYLCASSLEQGARYEQYFGPGTRLTVT.

The chain has TRBV12-5 and TRBJ2-6; maybe TRBD1 (5 bases). The CDR3 is 16 amino acids. Looked up from germline, CDR1 is LGHNT and CDR2 is FRNRAP. V was clipped by 5 bases and J by 0 bases, with 11 bases between them. The CDR3 DNA follows: TGTGCTAGTGGTCCCGGACACACCTCTGGGGCCAACGTCCTGACTTTC. It translates to CASGPGHTSGANVLTF.

The chain uses TRBV5-4 and TRBJ2-3; the match to TRBD1 covers 12 bases. The length of the CDR3 is 15 residues. CDR1 is SGHNT and CDR2 is YYREEE in the germline V gene (reference sequence). Losses at the gene ends were 4 bases for V and 5 bases for J; bases not matched to a gene: 5. The CDR3 loop is CASSRGTGGGDTQYF. Written as DNA, the CDR3 is TGTGCCAGCAGCCGTGGGACAGGGGGCGGAGATACGCAGTATTTT.

This clone was seen just once. The V call is TRBV10-3, the J call TRBJ1-6, with 8 bases matching TRBD1. The CDR3 loop spans 14 amino acids. CDR1 and CDR2 from the germline V gene are ENHRY and SYGVKD. V trimming: 5 bases; J trimming: 8 bases; junction bases outside the gene matches: 5. The CDR3 protein is CAISLQGVDSPLHF. The CDR3 nucleotides are TGTGCCATCAGTCTACAGGGGGTGGATTCACCCCTCCACTTT.